This T cell receptor beta chain was sequenced in a study of shared clonotypes between healthy human individuals. Sorted-subset replicate PCR reactions contained roughly 200 ng DNA, corresponding to approximately 30,000 T cell genomes. Data came from immunoSEQ multiplex PCR; TCRdb stores just in-frame clones and leaves some out. The top ten hold approximately 1.2% of the sample, which has some 2 million clones, about 94% seen once. This clone was seen a few times. The ends were cut back, 4 bases at V and 0 bases at J, with 15 bases in the middle. CDR1 and CDR2 from the germline V gene are GTSNPN and SVGIG (reference sequence). This CDR3 region has 15 residues. CD8 cells regarded as naive lacked CD45RO, were positively chosen for CCR7, and omitted terminally differentiated effector memory CD45RA+ cells.

This chain connects TRBV30 to TRBJ1-1; no reliable D call. The sample taken for sequencing was naive CD8+ T cells sorted from blood. This TCR derives from a man aged 18 to 30 in good health. CDR3 DNA: TGTGCCTGGAATCCACGGGAGGGAATGAACACTGAAGCTTTCTTT. Amino acids: CAWNPREGMNTEAFF.